The source of this T cell receptor (beta chain) is a study of monozygotic twins with inflammatory bowel disease. The length of the CDR3 is 16 residues. CDR1 is SGHRS and CDR2 is YFSETQ in the germline V gene. For each CDR3 protein, TCRdb gives one entry from its re-call of the 5' RACE reads, without DNA. Its table lists some 170,000 distinct CDR3 sequences. As concerns this clonotype: Its target is not known.

Study results and limitations: Differences in immunosuppressive treatment may have been a source of added variability in patient repertoires.

Sample: blood. The source of this sequence is a human donor with ulcerative colitis or Crohn's disease, or a healthy co-twin of an affected twin (not recorded which). The V call is TRBV5-1, the J call TRBJ2-7; TCRdb selects TRBD2, and the lack of DNA leaves this call unchecked. The CDR3 sequence is CASSLAGTSGTYEQYF.